The T cell receptor beta chain described here comes from a study of blood T cell repertoires in COVID-19. Study summary: T cells, B-cell-depleted T cells, or PBMCs supplied cDNA or gDNA.

Sequenced by immunoSEQ multiplex PCR; TCRdb stores in-frame clones only, minus some. The sample lists some 500,000 clones; over 75% were seen once. The length of the CDR3 is 12 residues. V was trimmed by 2 bases and J by 4 bases, leaving 3 bases between them. CDR1 is KGHSY, CDR2 FQNENV, per germline. Sequencing used PBMCs or T cells enriched from blood (not recorded which). This TCR derives from a woman aged 40 to 49 who had recovered from COVID-19. This chain joins TRBV16 and TRBJ1-3; D call uncertain. The DNA for the CDR3 is TGTGCCAGCAGCCAAAGCGGAAACACCATATATTTT. This sequence encodes CASSQSGNTIYF.